These 25 T cell receptor beta chains share one sample of origin, sequenced in a study of blood T cell repertoires in COVID-19. Using immunoSEQ multiplex PCR, the repertoire was profiled, and TCRdb retains in-frame clones only, with some absent. The repertoire holds about 200,000 clones, with approximately 91% as singletons. Source material: peripheral blood. The receptors shown here come from a man aged 35 to 55 with acute or convalescent COVID-19.

The gene calls are TRBV19 and TRBJ2-7; D is possibly TRBD1 (6 bases). CDR1 and CDR2 (germline): LNHDA, SQIVND (reference sequence). V was cut by 7 bases and J by 0 bases, with 16 bases left in between. The CDR3 sequence is 15 residues long. CDR3 DNA sequence: TGTGCCAGTAAGTTCGCCTCAGGGGACTCCTACGAGCAGTACTTC. It encodes CASKFASGDSYEQYF.

The chain is built from TRBV23-1 and TRBJ1-2; unclear D gene. TRBV23-1 is an ORF, with its function uncertain. This CDR3 region has 18 residues. V was shortened by 1 base and J by 5 bases, with 23 bases between the two germline ends. The CDR3 DNA reads as TGCGCCAGCAGTCAATTGCGGACTGAGTCTAGGGCATGGTATGGCTACACCTTC. As protein: CASSQLRTESRAWYGYTF.

The chain is built from TRBV5-1 and TRBJ1-6, with D possibly TRBD1 on 6 matching bases. CDR3 length equals 16 residues. Trimming removed 0 bases from V and 9 bases from J, with 16 bases in between. The germline V gene has CDR1 SGHRS and CDR2 YFSETQ. This CDR3 is CASSLAPRGGGSPLHF. In nucleotides, the CDR3 is TGCGCCAGCAGCTTGGCCCCCAGGGGAGGGGGTTCACCCCTCCACTTT.

The chain is built from TRBV7-2 and TRBJ1-6; D is uncertain. This CDR3 is built from 12 residues. V lost 2 bases and J 9 bases, leaving 5 bases between the germline ends. Looked up from germline, CDR1 is SGHTA and CDR2 is FQGNSA. The CDR3 DNA follows: TGTGCCAGCAGCTTACCGGGTTCACCCCTCCACTTT. This codes for CASSLPGSPLHF.

The chain recombines TRBV6-5 with TRBJ2-7; TRBD1 agrees at 10 bases. The CDR3 has 15 amino acids. Germline trimming cut 6 bases from V and 0 bases from J; bases unmatched to any gene: 5. Germline V gene sequence: CDR1 MNHEY, CDR2 SVGAGI. The CDR3 nucleotides are TGTGCCAGCAGGCCGGGACAGGGGCTCTCCTACGAGCAGTACTTC. Residues: CASRPGQGLSYEQYF.

V gene TRBV7-2 combines with J gene TRBJ1-1; maybe TRBD1 (6 bases). Trimming cost V 5 bases and J 5 bases, with 18 bases left between them. Per the germline V gene, CDR1 is SGHTA and CDR2 is FQGNSA. CDR3 length equals 15 residues. DNA for the CDR3: TGTGCCAGCAGCGCCGCGGGGGGCGAGGGGACTGAAGCTTTCTTT. It yields the protein CASSAAGGEGTEAFF.

The chain links TRBV6-5 to TRBJ1-1; no reliable D call. Germline V lookup: CDR1 MNHEY, CDR2 SVGAGI. Trimming shortened V by 6 bases and J by 0 bases, and 11 bases separated the two germline ends. The CDR3 runs 14 residues. CDR3 amino acids: CASSSSRLNTEAFF. For the CDR3, the DNA is TGTGCCAGCAGCTCCTCCCGGTTGAACACTGAAGCTTTCTTT.

The chain combines TRBV9 with TRBJ2-7; 7 bases fit TRBD2. The length of the CDR3 is 16 residues. Per germline, CDR1 SGDLS and CDR2 YYNGEE. J lost 4 bases, V lost 0 bases, and 10 bases had no gene match. DNA for the CDR3: TGTGCCAGCAGCGTAGGGGAGCCGCGGGGGTGGTACGAGCAGTACTTC. This codes for CASSVGEPRGWYEQYF.

The chain combines TRBV6-2 or TRBV6-3 with TRBJ2-1; 10 nucleotides line up with TRBD1. The CDR3 contains 17 residues. Losses at the gene ends were 5 bases for V and 0 bases for J; bases not matched to a gene: 7. Per germline, CDR1 MNHEY and CDR2 SVGEGT. The chain's CDR3 is CASSDPTGGHSYNEQFF. Written as DNA, the CDR3 is TGTGCCAGCAGTGATCCGACAGGGGGCCACTCCTACAATGAGCAGTTCTTC.

A single count supports this clone. DNA for the CDR3: TGCGCCAGCAGCCCACAGGGGATGAGAGGCACTGAAGCTTTCTTT. The encoded protein is CASSPQGMRGTEAFF. The V and J genes are TRBV5-1 and TRBJ1-1; TRBD1 matches at 7 bases. The CDR3 consists of 15 residues. CDR1 SGHRS and CDR2 YFSETQ come from the germline V gene. Trimming at V came to 4 bases and at J to 4 bases, leaving 10 bases not matched to a gene.

This chain connects TRBV12-3 or TRBV12-4 to TRBJ1-1; TRBD1 might be the D (5 bases). Trimming left V 7 bases short and J 2 bases short, with 11 bases between. The CDR3 has 13 amino acids. Written as DNA, the CDR3 is TGTGCCAGCACCAGGGCGGGAAACACTGAAGCTTTCTTT. Protein sequence: CASTRAGNTEAFF.

The rearrangement links TRBV6-1 to TRBJ2-3; 10 nucleotides match TRBD2. The CDR3 contains 14 residues. The V segment lost 9 bases and the J segment 6 bases; nucleotides outside the gene matches: 9. The germline V gene has CDR1 MNHNS and CDR2 SASEGT. The CDR3 is CASKERGGPDTQYF. The CDR3 DNA reads as TGTGCCAGTAAGGAGCGGGGGGGCCCCGATACGCAGTATTTT.

The V call is TRBV5-4, the J call TRBJ2-7; 11 bases agree with TRBD2. The trim removed 6 bases at V and 3 bases at J, leaving 20 bases unmatched. The CDR3 is 19 amino acids. CDR1 is SGHNT and CDR2 is YYREEE in the germline V gene (reference sequence). The DNA of the CDR3 is TGTGCCAGCACCAATATCCCCTCCCTTGTGGGACTAGCGGACTACGAGCAGTACTTC. Its protein product is CASTNIPSLVGLADYEQYF.

The V gene is TRBV3-1 (or the pseudogene TRBV3-2), the J gene TRBJ2-1; the D gene is possibly TRBD2 (5 bases). Trimming removed 1 base at V and 4 bases at J, with 14 bases between. Germline CDR1 is LGHDT and CDR2 is YNNKEL (reference sequence). The length of the CDR3 is 16 residues. CDR3 coding DNA: TGTGCCAGCAGCCAAGCGAGAGGGTCCGGGTACAATGAGCAGTTCTTC. Translation gives CASSQARGSGYNEQFF.

This chain connects TRBV14 to TRBJ2-7; TRBD1 aligns across 8 bases. CDR1 is SGHDN and CDR2 is FVKESK in the germline V gene. The CDR3 loop spans 15 amino acids. J was trimmed by 3 bases and V by 4 bases; bases with no gene match: 8. CDR3 DNA sequence: TGTGCCAGCAGCCGGCAGGGGGCTACGATCTACGAGCAGTACTTC. It codes for CASSRQGATIYEQYF.

The V gene is TRBV28, the J gene TRBJ1-2; D not certain. Germline assignment: CDR1 MDHEN and CDR2 SYDVKM. V was cut by 7 bases and J by 8 bases, with 11 bases left in between. The CDR3 sequence is 11 residues long. DNA of the CDR3: TGTGCCAGCAACCCCGGTGCAGGCTACACCTTC. Translating gives CASNPGAGYTF.

This sequence joins TRBV3-1 (or the pseudogene TRBV3-2) and TRBJ1-2, with 9 bases aligning to TRBD1. This CDR3 spans 14 amino acids. The V gene end was trimmed by 4 bases and the J gene end by 6 bases; junction bases not matched to a gene: 6. Germline V gene sequence: CDR1 LGHDT, CDR2 YNNKEL (reference sequence). The DNA of the CDR3 is TGTGCCAGCAGCCGAACCGGACAGGGGAATGGCTACACCTTC. It codes for CASSRTGQGNGYTF.

The V and J genes are TRBV15 and TRBJ1-1; tentatively, D is TRBD1 (5 bases). This CDR3 is 16 amino acids long. CDR1 is LNHNV and CDR2 is YYDKDF in the germline V gene (reference sequence). V shed 0 bases and J shed 4 bases, with 15 bases lying between them. CDR3 loop: CATSRDPGRASTEAFF. The CDR3 bases are TGTGCCACCAGCAGAGATCCCGGCAGGGCCTCCACTGAAGCTTTCTTT.

The chain links TRBV5-4 to TRBJ2-1; D uncertain. The CDR3 loop spans 11 amino acids. V was clipped by 4 bases and J by 4 bases, with 3 bases between them. The germline CDR1 and CDR2 sequences are SGHNT and YYREEE (reference sequence). CDR3 protein: CASSQYNEQFF. The CDR3 nucleotides read TGTGCCAGCAGCCAATACAATGAGCAGTTCTTC.

The V call is TRBV27, the J call TRBJ2-1; D is unresolved. This CDR3 has 14 residues. CDR1 is MNHEY and CDR2 is SMNVEV in the germline V gene (reference sequence). V was shortened by 8 bases and J by 4 bases, with 15 bases between the two germline ends. CDR3 bases: TGTGCCAGCGGAGCTCCATACCTTTACAATGAGCAGTTCTTC. Its translation: CASGAPYLYNEQFF.

The rearrangement links TRBV19 to TRBJ2-1; D is perhaps TRBD2 (6 bases). CDR3 length: 14 amino acids. V was cut by 5 bases and J by 8 bases, with 16 bases left in between. The germline V gene encodes CDR1 LNHDA and CDR2 SQIVND (reference sequence). CDR3 residues: CASSGKDWRDEQFF. CDR3 coding DNA: TGTGCCAGTAGTGGGAAGGACTGGAGGGATGAGCAGTTCTTC.

This sequence joins TRBV18 and TRBJ1-1; tentatively, D is TRBD1 (5 bases). This CDR3 region has 15 residues. Germline CDR1 and CDR2: KGHSH and LQKENI. V shed 1 base and J shed 1 base, with 10 bases lying between them. The CDR3 nucleotides are TGTGCCAGCTCACCACAAGGGGAGGGGAACACTGAAGCTTTCTTT. This gives the protein CASSPQGEGNTEAFF.

The chain uses TRBV11-2 and TRBJ2-5; unclear D gene. The CDR3 is 13 amino acids. In germline, CDR1 is SGHAT, CDR2 FQNNGV. V was shortened by 5 bases and J by 4 bases, with 11 bases between the two germline ends. CDR3: CASSLGELETQYF. CDR3 sequence (DNA): TGTGCCAGCAGCCTAGGAGAGTTAGAGACCCAGTACTTC.

CDR3 nucleotide sequence: TGTGCCAGCTCATCTTCAGGGGGAACTGAAGCTTTCTTT. The encoded protein is CASSSSGGTEAFF. V usage is TRBV18 and J usage is TRBJ1-1; 7 bases are shared with TRBD1. The CDR3 is 13 amino acids. Germline CDR1 and CDR2: KGHSH and LQKENI. The junction had 5 bases not matched to a gene; V was cut back by 5 bases and J by 5 bases.

The chain combines TRBV5-1 with TRBJ2-2, with 7 bases lining up with TRBD1. Germline V lookup: CDR1 SGHRS, CDR2 YFSETQ. J gave up 13 bases and V 0 bases, and 9 bases lay outside the gene matches. The CDR3 has 14 amino acids. CDR3 in DNA: TGCGCCAGCAGCTTGGAGTTAGGGGGCCGGAGGCTGTTTTTT. The encoded protein is CASSLELGGRRLFF.